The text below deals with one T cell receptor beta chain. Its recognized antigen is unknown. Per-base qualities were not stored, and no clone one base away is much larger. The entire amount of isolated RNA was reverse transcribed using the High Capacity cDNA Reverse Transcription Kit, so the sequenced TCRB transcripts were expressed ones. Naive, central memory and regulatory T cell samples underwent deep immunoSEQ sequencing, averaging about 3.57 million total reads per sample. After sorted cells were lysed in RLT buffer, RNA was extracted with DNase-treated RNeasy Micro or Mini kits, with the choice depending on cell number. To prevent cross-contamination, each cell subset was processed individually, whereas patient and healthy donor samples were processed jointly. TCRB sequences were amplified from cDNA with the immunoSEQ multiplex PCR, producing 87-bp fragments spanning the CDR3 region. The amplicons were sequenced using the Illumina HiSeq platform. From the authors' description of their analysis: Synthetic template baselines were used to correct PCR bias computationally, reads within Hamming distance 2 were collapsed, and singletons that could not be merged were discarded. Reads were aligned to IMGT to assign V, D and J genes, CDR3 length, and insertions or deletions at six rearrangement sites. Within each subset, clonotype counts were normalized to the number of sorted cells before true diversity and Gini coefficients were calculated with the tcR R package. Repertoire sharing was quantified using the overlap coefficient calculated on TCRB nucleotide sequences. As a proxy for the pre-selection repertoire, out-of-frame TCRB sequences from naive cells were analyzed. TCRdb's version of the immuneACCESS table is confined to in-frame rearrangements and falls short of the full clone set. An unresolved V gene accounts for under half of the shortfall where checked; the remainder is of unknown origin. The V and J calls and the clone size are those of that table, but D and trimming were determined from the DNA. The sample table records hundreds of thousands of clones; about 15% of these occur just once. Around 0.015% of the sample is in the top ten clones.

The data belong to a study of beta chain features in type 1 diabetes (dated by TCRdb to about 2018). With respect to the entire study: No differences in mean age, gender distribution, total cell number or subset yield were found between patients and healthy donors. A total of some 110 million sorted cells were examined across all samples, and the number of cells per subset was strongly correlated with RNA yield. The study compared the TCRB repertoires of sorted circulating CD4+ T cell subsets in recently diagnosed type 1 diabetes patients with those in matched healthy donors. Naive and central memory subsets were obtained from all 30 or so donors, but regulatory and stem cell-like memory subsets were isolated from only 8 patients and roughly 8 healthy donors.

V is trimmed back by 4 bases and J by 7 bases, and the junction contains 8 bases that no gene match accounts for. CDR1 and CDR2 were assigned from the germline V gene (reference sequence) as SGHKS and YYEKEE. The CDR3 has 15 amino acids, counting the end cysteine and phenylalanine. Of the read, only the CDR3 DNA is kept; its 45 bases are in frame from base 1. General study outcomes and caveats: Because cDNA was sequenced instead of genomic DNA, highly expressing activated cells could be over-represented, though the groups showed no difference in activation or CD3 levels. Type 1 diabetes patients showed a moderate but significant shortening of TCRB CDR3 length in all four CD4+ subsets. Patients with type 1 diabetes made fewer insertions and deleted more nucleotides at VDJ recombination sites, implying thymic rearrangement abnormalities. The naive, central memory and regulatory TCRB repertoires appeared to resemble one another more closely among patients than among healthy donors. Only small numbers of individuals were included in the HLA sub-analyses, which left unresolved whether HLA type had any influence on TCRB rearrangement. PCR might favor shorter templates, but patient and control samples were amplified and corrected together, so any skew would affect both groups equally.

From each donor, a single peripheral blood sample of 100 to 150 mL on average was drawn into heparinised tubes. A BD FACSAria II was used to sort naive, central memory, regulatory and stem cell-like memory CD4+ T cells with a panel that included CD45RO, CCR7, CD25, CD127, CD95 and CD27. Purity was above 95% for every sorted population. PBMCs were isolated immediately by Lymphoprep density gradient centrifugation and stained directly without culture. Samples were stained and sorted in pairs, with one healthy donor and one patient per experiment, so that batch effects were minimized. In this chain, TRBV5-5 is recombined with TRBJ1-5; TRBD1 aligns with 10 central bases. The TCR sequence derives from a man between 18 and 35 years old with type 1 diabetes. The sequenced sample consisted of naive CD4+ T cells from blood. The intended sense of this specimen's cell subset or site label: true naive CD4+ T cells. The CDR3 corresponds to CASSTGQGLGQPQHF. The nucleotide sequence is TGTGCCAGCAGCACGGGACAGGGGCTAGGGCAGCCCCAGCATTTT.